The 29 T cell receptor beta chains given below trace back to one sample, sequenced in a study of cytomegalovirus exposure and HLA in healthy donors (TCRdb year 2017). The method behind the library was the immunoSEQ multiplex PCR assay. For the multiplex PCR, a mixture combining 60 forward primers for TCR Vbeta segments and 13 reverse primers for TCR Jbeta segments was used. The clones in this table, taken by TCRdb from immuneACCESS, are in-frame only. Not every clone is retained; where verified, under half of the shortfall comes from an unresolved V gene, and the cause of the rest is unknown. The sample table holds hundreds of thousands of clones, of which 70% to 85% were seen once. Clones ranked in the top ten supply 0.55% to 0.7% of the sample. Sequenced: PBMCs. These receptor sequences come from a woman aged 35 to 49 in good health and CMV-seronegative.

V is TRBV7-2 and J is TRBJ1-3; no reliable D call. The CDR3 is 14 residues long. The germline gives CDR1 SGHTA, CDR2 FQGNSA. Trimming left V 2 bases short and J 0 bases short, with 5 bases between. DNA for the CDR3: TGTGCCAGCAGCTTAAAGAGCTCTGGAAACACCATATATTTT. Residues: CASSLKSSGNTIYF.

This clone was observed a few times. This sequence joins TRBV10-2 and TRBJ2-7; D not resolved. Trimming took 4 bases from V and 3 from J, leaving 10 bases between them. CDR3 length: 13 residues. From germline, CDR1 is WSHSY and CDR2 SAAADI. The CDR3 nucleotides read TGCGCCAGCAGTGTAGTAAAACTCTACGAGCAGTACTTC. This codes for CASSVVKLYEQYF.

The CDR3 sequence: CASSAGQVYEQYF. In nucleotides, the CDR3 is TGTGCCAGTAGTGCCGGACAGGTCTACGAGCAGTACTTC. The gene calls are TRBV19 and TRBJ2-7; 7 bases are a match to TRBD1. The CDR3 is 13 residues long. Germline values: CDR1 LNHDA, CDR2 SQIVND (reference sequence). V was clipped by 5 bases and J by 3 bases; unmatched bases: 4. The full variable domain, with the rest looked up from reference TRBV19 and TRBJ2-7, is DGGITQSPKYLFRKEGQNVTLSCEQNLNHDAMYWYRQDPGQGLRLIYYSQIVNDFQKGDIAEGYSVSREKKESFPLTVTSAQKNPTAFYLCASSAGQVYEQYFGPGTRLTVT.

The CDR3 region has the DNA TGTGCCAGCAGTGAAGACCTCGGGACAGGGGCCCTCTACGAGCAGTACTTC. It yields the protein CASSEDLGTGALYEQYF. V usage is TRBV2 and J usage is TRBJ2-7, with 10 positions matching TRBD1. CDR1 and CDR2 (germline): SNHLY, FYNNEI. The trim removed 1 base at V and 3 bases at J, leaving 9 bases unmatched. CDR3 length: 17 amino acids.

This clone was recorded once. The chain uses TRBV19 and TRBJ2-1; possibly TRBD1 for D (5 bases). Trimming took off 7 bases at V and 7 bases at J, with 17 bases between the two ends. The CDR3 sequence is 14 residues long. From germline, CDR1 is LNHDA and CDR2 SQIVND (reference sequence). In DNA, the CDR3 is TGTGCCAGTACGTCTGGCAGGGCTGGGAATGAGCAGTTCTTC. It translates to CASTSGRAGNEQFF. Combining the CDR3 with reference TRBV19 and TRBJ2-1 gives the whole variable domain DGGITQSPKYLFRKEGQNVTLSCEQNLNHDAMYWYRQDPGQGLRLIYYSQIVNDFQKGDIAEGYSVSREKKESFPLTVTSAQKNPTAFYLCASTSGRAGNEQFFGPGTRLTVL.

A remark on this clone: This sample also contains other DNA sequences that code for the same CDR3. CDR3 nucleotides: TGTGCCAGCAGCCTAGGGACAGGGTACGAGCAGTACTTC. As protein: CASSLGTGYEQYF. The genes are TRBV5-6 and TRBJ2-7; 9 bases line up with TRBD1. CDR1 and CDR2 from the germline V gene are SGHDT and YYEEEE. The CDR3 covers 13 residues. V lost 4 bases to trimming and J lost 4 bases; unmatched junction nucleotides: 3.

This clone was counted once. The genes are TRBV27 and TRBJ2-5, with 10 bases lining up with TRBD1. The ends lost 2 bases at V and 6 bases at J; junction bases unmatched: 12. Germline V gene sequence: CDR1 MNHEY, CDR2 SMNVEV (reference sequence). The CDR3 is 17 amino acids. In DNA form, the CDR3 reads TGTGCCAGCAGTTTACGACCTGTCGGGACAGGGGCGCAGACCCAGTACTTC. It translates to CASSLRPVGTGAQTQYF.

The chain recombines TRBV9 with TRBJ1-5; no firm D call. Trimming removed 4 bases at V and 3 bases at J, with 14 bases between. The CDR3 has 15 amino acids. In germline, CDR1 is SGDLS, CDR2 YYNGEE. The CDR3 is CASSPTEGPNQPQHF. The CDR3 DNA is TGTGCCAGCAGCCCCACAGAGGGCCCCAATCAGCCCCAGCATTTT.

In this sample, this clone turned up once. The chain has TRBV5-6 and TRBJ1-1; TRBD1 matches 7 bases. The CDR3 sequence is 16 residues long. From germline, CDR1 is SGHDT and CDR2 YYEEEE. The V segment lost 4 bases and the J segment 3 bases; nucleotides outside the gene matches: 12. CDR3 bases: TGTGCCAGCAGCAGAACCAGGGGGTTTAGGGACACTGAAGCTTTCTTT. This gives the protein CASSRTRGFRDTEAFF.

A word on this clone: This specimen includes other DNA sequences encoding the same CDR3. The chain is built from TRBV28 and TRBJ1-2; the D is unclear. The germline CDR1 and CDR2 sequences are MDHEN and SYDVKM. Trimming cost V 1 base and J 0 bases, with 3 bases left between them. This CDR3 spans 13 amino acids. The CDR3 here is CASSLSANYGYTF. The CDR3 DNA reads as TGTGCCAGCAGTTTATCAGCTAACTATGGCTACACCTTC.

This chain uses TRBV7-8 with TRBJ1-4; 8 nucleotides align to TRBD1. Losses at the gene ends were 4 bases for V and 6 bases for J; bases not matched to a gene: 10. Germline CDR1 is SGHVS and CDR2 is FQNEAQ. This CDR3 is built from 16 residues. CDR3 sequence (DNA): TGTGCCAGCAGCTCGGACAGGGAAACTGAAGATGAAAAACTGTTTTTT. Protein sequence: CASSSDRETEDEKLFF.

The chain carries TRBV5-1 and TRBJ2-6; maybe TRBD2 (5 bases). V gave up 7 bases and J gave up 4 bases, with 12 bases separating them. CDR3 length: 14 residues. Germline V gene data show CDR1 as SGHRS and CDR2 as YFSETQ. The DNA of the CDR3 is TGCGCCAGCTCCAGCCCGGGAGGGGCCAACGTCCTGACTTTC. The encoded protein is CASSSPGGANVLTF.

The chain combines TRBV6-5 with TRBJ2-2, with D hard to call. Per the germline V gene, CDR1 is MNHEY and CDR2 is SVGAGI. The CDR3 totals 14 residues. V dropped 0 bases and J dropped 7 bases, with 9 bases sitting between them. The CDR3 spells CASSYSRVGGELFF. The CDR3 DNA follows: TGTGCCAGCAGTTACTCTCGGGTTGGCGGGGAGCTGTTTTTT.

The CDR3 sequence is CASSLTGEDGRYEQYF. DNA for the CDR3: TGTGCCAGCAGTTTGACAGGGGAGGACGGGCGTTACGAGCAGTACTTC. The chain uses TRBV27 and TRBJ2-7; 8 bases align to TRBD1. The CDR3 extends over 16 amino acids. Per germline, CDR1 MNHEY and CDR2 SMNVEV (reference sequence). V gave up 3 bases and J gave up 4 bases; unmatched junction bases: 11.

The rearrangement uses TRBV28 and TRBJ1-3; D is unclear. The germline V gene has CDR1 MDHEN and CDR2 SYDVKM. Trimming removed 6 bases at V and 0 bases at J, with 15 bases between. The length of the CDR3 is 16 residues. CDR3 in DNA: TGTGCCAGCAGCTCCCCCTCAGTCCTCTCTGGAAACACCATATATTTT. This translates into CASSSPSVLSGNTIYF. Drawing the rest from reference TRBV28 and TRBJ1-3, the complete variable domain is DVKVTQSSRYLVKRTGEKVFLECVQDMDHENMFWYRQDPGLGLRLIYFSYDVKMKEKGDIPEGYSVSREKKERFSLILESASTNQTSMYLCASSSPSVLSGNTIYFGEGSWLTVV.

The rearrangement links TRBV6-5 to TRBJ1-6, with D uncertain. Trimming removed 2 bases from V and 9 bases from J, with 14 bases in between. CDR1 MNHEY and CDR2 SVGAGI come from the germline V gene. The CDR3 totals 15 residues. The CDR3 coding sequence is TGTGCCAGCAGTTACAATCGGGGTATAGGTTCACCCCTCCACTTT. Translated: CASSYNRGIGSPLHF.

The chain recombines TRBV2 with TRBJ2-3; 11 bases fit TRBD1. J was trimmed by 4 bases and V by 6 bases; bases with no gene match: 6. This CDR3 contains 15 residues. CDR1 and CDR2 (germline): SNHLY, FYNNEI. The CDR3 region has the DNA TGTGCCAGCAGCAGGACAGGGGGCGACTCAGATACGCAGTATTTT. It yields the protein CASSRTGGDSDTQYF.

The rearrangement joins TRBV5-8 to TRBJ1-6, with TRBD1 matching 9 bases. The CDR3 contains 14 residues. Per germline, CDR1 SGHTS and CDR2 YDEGEE. J lost 8 bases, V lost 4 bases, and 4 bases had no gene match. The CDR3 DNA sequence: TGTGCCAGCAGCCGGGACAGGGTAGATTCACCCCTCCACTTT. Encoded protein: CASSRDRVDSPLHF.

V and J are TRBV25-1 and TRBJ1-3; D ambiguous. With 7 bases removed from V and 4 bases from J, the gap between germline ends came to 5 bases. The CDR3 runs 11 residues. The germline gives CDR1 MGHDK, CDR2 SYGVNS. The CDR3 coding sequence is TGTGCCAGCAAAGAGGGAAACACCATATATTTT. Translating gives CASKEGNTIYF.

The CDR3 reads CASSEKTVNTEAFF. Here the CDR3 DNA reads TGTGCCAGCAGTGAAAAGACAGTGAACACTGAAGCTTTCTTT. This sequence joins TRBV6-1 and TRBJ1-1; D possibly corresponds to TRBD1 (5 bases). The germline V gene encodes CDR1 MNHNS and CDR2 SASEGT. The CDR3 has 14 amino acids. V lost 2 bases and J 0 bases, leaving 7 bases between the germline ends.

The V and J genes are TRBV30 and TRBJ2-7, with TRBD2 matching 9 bases. V dropped 3 bases and J dropped 4; count of bases not matched to a gene: 7. Germline V gives CDR1 GTSNPN, CDR2 SVGIG (reference sequence). The CDR3 has 14 residues. CDR3 protein: CAWSPGLAGYEQYF. The CDR3 coding sequence is TGTGCCTGGAGCCCGGGACTAGCTGGTTACGAGCAGTACTTC.

This clone was detected only once. CDR3 protein: CASTSTYNEQFF. The CDR3 bases are TGTGCCAGCACCTCGACTTACAATGAGCAGTTCTTC. V usage is TRBV7-9 and J usage is TRBJ2-1, with no clear D. Germline-derived CDR1 and CDR2 are SEHNR and FQNEAQ (reference sequence). V was cut by 7 bases and J by 4 bases, with 8 bases left in between. This CDR3 comprises 12 residues.

To note about this clone: At one end the junction does not follow the germline gene, possibly because of a read error. The V call is TRBV5-1, the J call TRBJ1-2, with D possibly TRBD1 on 6 matching bases. The CDR3 totals 12 residues. Germline lookup yields CDR1 SGHRS and CDR2 YFSETQ. The CDR3 DNA is TGTGCCAGCACCCAGGGGCACTATGGCTACACCTTC. Its translation: CASTQGHYGYTF.

The table lists this clone with a count of one. The chain is built from TRBV29-1 and TRBJ1-1, with D hard to call. Trimming stripped 4 bases from V and 4 bases from J, with 10 bases between. The CDR3 consists of 12 residues. Germline CDR1 reads SQVTM; CDR2 reads ANQGSEA. The CDR3 here is CSVVTEPTEAFF. The CDR3 DNA follows: TGCAGCGTTGTCACGGAGCCCACTGAAGCTTTCTTT. Supplemented by reference TRBV29-1 and TRBJ1-1, the full variable domain reads SAVISQKPSRDICQRGTSLTIQCQVDSQVTMMFWYRQQPGQSLTLIATANQGSEATYESGFVIDKFPISRPNLTFSTLTVSNMSPEDSSIYLCSVVTEPTEAFFGQGTRLTVV.

The chain combines TRBV27 with TRBJ1-1; tentative D call: TRBD1 (6 bases). Germline values: CDR1 MNHEY, CDR2 SMNVEV (reference sequence). This CDR3 contains 15 residues. V lost 2 bases to trimming and J lost 6 bases, with 16 bases between them. CDR3 protein: CASSLKAQGSPEAFF. In DNA, the CDR3 is TGTGCCAGCAGTTTAAAAGCACAGGGTTCCCCTGAAGCTTTCTTT.

The CDR3 region is CASSSSAFNSPLHF. DNA for the CDR3: TGTGCCAGCAGCTCTTCAGCGTTTAATTCACCCCTCCACTTT. The chain combines TRBV5-4 with TRBJ1-6; D remains ambiguous. V was clipped by 3 bases and J by 6 bases, with 10 bases between them. Germline CDR1 and CDR2: SGHNT and YYREEE (reference sequence). The length of the CDR3 is 14 residues.

The rearrangement joins TRBV6-5 to TRBJ2-7; TRBD2 matches at 10 bases. The V gene's germline CDR1 is MNHEY and CDR2 SVGAGI. V shed 4 bases and J 0 bases; nucleotides not matched to a gene: 6. The CDR3 extends over 16 amino acids. CDR3 sequence: CASSSLAGGPSYEQYF. CDR3 in DNA: TGTGCCAGCAGTTCCTTAGCGGGGGGACCCTCCTACGAGCAGTACTTC.

In its sample, this clone was seen a few times. CDR3 coding DNA: TGTGCCAGCAGCGCTCCGGACAGGGGCTACGAGCAGTACTTC. Translation gives CASSAPDRGYEQYF. The V gene is TRBV6-1, the J gene TRBJ2-7; TRBD1 aligns across 9 bases. This CDR3 region has 14 residues. Germline-derived CDR1 and CDR2 are MNHNS and SASEGT. The ends lost 6 bases at V and 3 bases at J; junction bases unmatched: 6.

A remark on this clone: Other DNA sequences in the same sample also yield this CDR3. The chain employs TRBV6-5 and TRBJ1-1, with D possibly TRBD1 on 6 matching bases. Germline V gene sequence: CDR1 MNHEY, CDR2 SVGAGI. The CDR3 is 14 amino acids. V was cut by 2 bases and J by 4 bases, with 11 bases left in between. The CDR3 spells CASSYGTGFTEAFF. DNA of the CDR3: TGTGCCAGCAGTTACGGTACAGGGTTCACTGAAGCTTTCTTT.